The clone carrying this T cell receptor beta chain was counted once. The V gene's germline CDR1 is SGHAT and CDR2 FQNNGV. The CDR3 extends over 18 amino acids. Unmatched junction bases numbered 8, after V lost 1 base and J lost 1 base. Only in-frame clones appear in the TCRdb table, and some are missing; sequencing was by immunoSEQ multiplex PCR. The sample has about 300,000 clones; approximately 88% are singletons. This specimen belongs to a study of blood T cell repertoires in COVID-19. Study information: Sources were T cells, B-cell-depleted T cells, or PBMCs; the material itself was cDNA or gDNA.

This receptor was obtained from a woman in her 30s who had recovered from COVID-19. J is TRBJ1-1 and V is TRBV11-2, with 11 bases that match TRBD1. The source material was peripheral blood. In nucleotides, the CDR3 is TGTGCCAGCAGCTTAGCCGTGGGACAGGGGGACGGGAACACTGAAGCTTTCTTT. Translated, it gives CASSLAVGQGDGNTEAFF.